The clone carrying this TCR beta chain was observed a few times. Its target is unknown. The sample is drawn from a study of T-cell memory formation after mild COVID-19. Overall study context: TCR clusters showed largely donor specificity. Study results and caveats: Among clones peaking at day 37 in the second wave, SARS-CoV-2 specificity remained unconfirmed.

With constant-segment primers, 5'RACE yielded cDNA libraries of TCR alpha and TCR beta that carried sample barcodes and UMIs. TCRdb called the 5' RACE reads again in MiXCR, with one record for every CDR3 protein. Here the sample spans about 430,000 distinct CDR3 sequences, approximately 24% being singletons. V was shortened by 4 bases and J by 7 bases, with 11 bases between the two germline ends. The length of the CDR3 is 13 residues. The receptor comes from an adult woman who had mild COVID-19 (a few samples of this study predate the infection). Cell type and time point are not known. Material for sequencing was PBMCs or a T cell subset sorted from them (not recorded which). The genes are TRBV12-3 or TRBV12-4 and TRBJ1-5; D not certain. The CDR3 DNA follows: TGTGCCAGCAGTTATTACGGTGACCAGCCCCAGCATTTT. Its protein is CASSYYGDQPQHF.